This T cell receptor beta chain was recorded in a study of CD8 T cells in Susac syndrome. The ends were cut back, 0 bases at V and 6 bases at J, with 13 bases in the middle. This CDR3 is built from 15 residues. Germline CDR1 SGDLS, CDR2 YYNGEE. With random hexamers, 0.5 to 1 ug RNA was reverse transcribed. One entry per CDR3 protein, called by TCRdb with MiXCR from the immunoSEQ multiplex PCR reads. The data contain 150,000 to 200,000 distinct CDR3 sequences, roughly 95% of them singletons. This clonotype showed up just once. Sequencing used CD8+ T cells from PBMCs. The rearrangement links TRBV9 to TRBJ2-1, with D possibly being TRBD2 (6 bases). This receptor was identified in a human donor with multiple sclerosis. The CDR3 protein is CASSVDPSEVNEQFF. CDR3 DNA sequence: TGTGCCAGCAGCGTAGATCCTAGCGAAGTCAATGAGCAGTTCTTC.